These T cell receptor beta chains were read from a single sample in a study of blood T cell repertoires in COVID-19. Profiled with immunoSEQ multiplex PCR; TCRdb holds only in-frame clones, not every one. Of roughly 120,000 clones in the sample, more than 60% are singletons; the top ten hold roughly 2.5%. The sequenced material came from peripheral blood. These TCRs come from a man aged 45-65 years with acute or convalescent COVID-19. CDR3s include the opening cysteine and the closing phenylalanine or tryptophan. Each record gives: clone size, J gene, D gene, V gene, CDR3 DNA, CDR3 protein. The D gene is left open where the match is weak. Part of the rows lack a size; the others show once, few, many or a class for expanded clones.

size: once; J: TRBJ1-5; D: .; V: TRBV20-1; DNA: TGCAGTGCTAGTACAGGGAGCAATCAGCCCCAGCATTTT; CDR3: CSASTGSNQPQHF
size: .; J: TRBJ1-2; D: .; V: TRBV7-9; DNA: TGTGCCAGCAGCCCACTCTCGGGGAACTATGGCTACACCTTC; CDR3: CASSPLSGNYGYTF
size: once; J: TRBJ1-6; D: .; V: TRBV5-4; DNA: TGTGCCAGCAGCTCGGACACGAATTCACCCCTCCACTTT; CDR3: CASSSDTNSPLHF
size: .; J: TRBJ2-5; D: .; V: TRBV6-5; DNA: TGTGCCAGCAGTTACAGGGGCAGTCGAGGGACCCAGTACTTC; CDR3: CASSYRGSRGTQYF
size: .; J: TRBJ1-1; D: TRBD1; V: TRBV2; DNA: TGTGCCAGCAGCCCGACAGGGGGCCTCACTGAAGCTTTCTTT; CDR3: CASSPTGGLTEAFF
size: .; J: TRBJ1-1; D: TRBD1; V: TRBV18; DNA: TGTGCCAGCTCACCACCGGAAAGAACAGGGGGCGCCGGAGCTTTCTTT; CDR3: CASSPPERTGGAGAFF
size: few; J: TRBJ1-2; D: .; V: TRBV5-1; DNA: TGCGCCAGCAGCGAAGGACAAGCTAACTATGGCTACACCTTC; CDR3: CASSEGQANYGYTF
size: .; J: TRBJ2-5; D: TRBD2; V: TRBV24-1; DNA: TGTGCCACCAGTGAGTGGACTAGTTGGGGAGAGACCCAGTACTTC; CDR3: CATSEWTSWGETQYF
size: .; J: TRBJ2-1; D: TRBD2; V: TRBV3-1/TRBV3-2; DNA: TGTGCCAGCAGGCGACGGACTAGCGGCATCAATGAGCAGTTCTTC; CDR3: CASRRRTSGINEQFF
size: .; J: TRBJ2-7; D: .; V: TRBV2; DNA: TGTGCCGGCAGTGTAGACTACTACGAGCAGTACTTC; CDR3: CAGSVDYYEQYF
size: .; J: TRBJ2-5; D: .; V: TRBV18; DNA: TGTGCCAGCTCACCTCCTTTCAGGGGTAATGAGGTGACCCAGTACTTC; CDR3: CASSPPFRGNEVTQYF
size: few; J: TRBJ1-5; D: .; V: TRBV28; DNA: TGTGCCAGTTCCAGGGGATGGAGCCAGCCCCAGCATTTT; CDR3: CASSRGWSQPQHF
size: .; J: TRBJ1-5; D: .; V: TRBV6-1; DNA: TGTGCCAGCAGTGAGACGGGTAGCAATCAGCCCCAGCATTTT; CDR3: CASSETGSNQPQHF
size: .; J: TRBJ2-7; D: TRBD2; V: TRBV28; DNA: TGTGCCAGCAGTTTTTGGGTGGGAGGGAGTGTAAACGAGCAGTACTTC; CDR3: CASSFWVGGSVNEQYF
size: .; J: TRBJ2-7; D: TRBD1; V: TRBV5-5; DNA: TGTGCCAGCAGCCCCGACAGGGGTACCGACGAGCAGTACTTC; CDR3: CASSPDRGTDEQYF
size: .; J: TRBJ1-2; D: TRBD1; V: TRBV10-3; DNA: TGTGCCATCAGCAAAGACAGGGATGGTGGCTACACCTTC; CDR3: CAISKDRDGGYTF
size: .; J: TRBJ1-4; D: .; V: TRBV19; DNA: TGTGCCAGTAGGCGGCCAGGAGGGGATGAAAAACTGTTTTTT; CDR3: CASRRPGGDEKLFF
size: .; J: TRBJ1-1; D: .; V: TRBV21-1; DNA: TGTGCCAGCAGCACTGGACAGAAGAACACTGAAGCTTTCTTT; CDR3: CASSTGQKNTEAFF
size: .; J: TRBJ2-1; D: TRBD2; V: TRBV25-1; DNA: TGTGCCAGCGCGGCTAGCGGGAGTACCAATGAGCAGTTCTTC; CDR3: CASAASGSTNEQFF
size: .; J: TRBJ2-7; D: TRBD1; V: TRBV5-1; DNA: TGCGCCAGCGCTAGAATGGGACAGGGGGCGCAGGAGCAGTACTTC; CDR3: CASARMGQGAQEQYF
size: .; J: TRBJ2-7; D: TRBD1; V: TRBV19; DNA: TGTGCCAGTAGTACCGGACAGGGTAGGGCACAGTACTTC; CDR3: CASSTGQGRAQYF
size: .; J: TRBJ1-4; D: .; V: TRBV10-3; DNA: TGTGCCATCAGTGACCCCTATAGGGGGAGGGACGAAAAACTGTTTTTT; CDR3: CAISDPYRGRDEKLFF
size: many; J: TRBJ1-2; D: .; V: TRBV10-3; DNA: TGTGCCATCAGTGATTCAGGGCGGGGGCGAGACGGCTACACCTTC; CDR3: CAISDSGRGRDGYTF
size: .; J: TRBJ2-2; D: .; V: TRBV7-9; DNA: TGTGCCAGCAGCGCTCCTGGACAGACTAACACCGGGGAGCTGTTTTTT; CDR3: CASSAPGQTNTGELFF
size: .; J: TRBJ2-1; D: .; V: TRBV4-1; DNA: TGCGCCAGCAGCCACCGGGGTGAGCAGTTCTTC; CDR3: CASSHRGEQFF
size: .; J: TRBJ2-1; D: TRBD2; V: TRBV19; DNA: TGTGCCAGTAGTAACTTTGCGGGAGGCCACAATGAGCAGTTCTTC; CDR3: CASSNFAGGHNEQFF
size: .; J: TRBJ2-3; D: .; V: TRBV19; DNA: TGTGCCAGTAGTATGCCGAAGTCGGGTGACGCTAGCACAGATACGCAGTATTTT; CDR3: CASSMPKSGDASTDTQYF
size: .; J: TRBJ2-1; D: TRBD2; V: TRBV28; DNA: TGTGCCAGCAGTTTAAGGACTAGTTCCAAAAATGAGCAGTTCTTC; CDR3: CASSLRTSSKNEQFF
size: .; J: TRBJ2-2; D: TRBD1; V: TRBV6-5; DNA: TGTGCCAGCAGGACAGGGGGTGCCGGGGAGCTGTTTTTT; CDR3: CASRTGGAGELFF
size: .; J: TRBJ2-7; D: TRBD2; V: TRBV27; DNA: TGTGCCAGCAGTTTATCGATGGGAGGGGCCCACGAGCAGTACTTC; CDR3: CASSLSMGGAHEQYF
size: .; J: TRBJ2-2; D: .; V: TRBV7-2; DNA: TGTGCCAGCAGCTTAAAGCGAAGCACCGGGGAGCTGTTTTTT; CDR3: CASSLKRSTGELFF
size: .; J: TRBJ2-3; D: TRBD2; V: TRBV6-2/TRBV6-3; DNA: TGTGCCAGCAGTTACTCACTAGCGGGGCGCACAGATACGCAGTATTTT; CDR3: CASSYSLAGRTDTQYF
size: .; J: TRBJ1-3; D: .; V: TRBV12-3/TRBV12-4; DNA: TGTGCCAGCAGTGGAGACAGTCGAAACACCATATATTTT; CDR3: CASSGDSRNTIYF
size: .; J: TRBJ1-2; D: TRBD1; V: TRBV5-1; DNA: TGCGCCAGCAGCTTGAGTCAGGGGGTGGAGAACTATGGCTACACCTTC; CDR3: CASSLSQGVENYGYTF
size: .; J: TRBJ2-1; D: .; V: TRBV7-9; DNA: TGTGCCAGCAGCTTAGTGCGGGGACTCAACAATGAGCAGTTCTTC; CDR3: CASSLVRGLNNEQFF
size: .; J: TRBJ2-3; D: TRBD2; V: TRBV19; DNA: TGTGCCAGTAGTGCCGGACTAGAAGGAAGGGGAGATACGCAGTATTTT; CDR3: CASSAGLEGRGDTQYF
size: .; J: TRBJ1-1; D: .; V: TRBV3-1/TRBV3-2; DNA: TGTGCCAGCAGCCAACCACCTGCGGGGACGGCTTTCTTT; CDR3: CASSQPPAGTAFF
size: many; J: TRBJ1-2; D: TRBD1; V: TRBV6-5; DNA: TGTGCCAGCAGTTCGCCGGGACAGCTCTATGGCTACACCTTC; CDR3: CASSSPGQLYGYTF
size: .; J: TRBJ2-2; D: TRBD2; V: TRBV2; DNA: TGTGCCAGCAGGGCTAGCGGGACCTCGTACACCGGGGAGCTGTTTTTT; CDR3: CASRASGTSYTGELFF
size: .; J: TRBJ1-1; D: .; V: TRBV3-1/TRBV3-2; DNA: TGTGCCAGCAGCCAAATTGGACTGGCTGAAGCTTTCTTT; CDR3: CASSQIGLAEAFF
size: .; J: TRBJ1-6; D: .; V: TRBV10-3; DNA: TGTGCCATCAGTGATCGAAGTCCCTCCGGGACACAGAATTCACCCCTCCACTTT; CDR3: CAISDRSPSGTQNSPLHF
size: .; J: TRBJ1-1; D: TRBD1; V: TRBV19; DNA: TGTGCCAGTAGTATAGGACAGGGGGCGAACACTGAAGCTTTCTTT; CDR3: CASSIGQGANTEAFF
size: .; J: TRBJ2-2; D: .; V: TRBV3-1/TRBV3-2; DNA: TGTGCCAGCAGCCAAGACCTAGTATTGGGCGGGGAGCTGTTTTTT; CDR3: CASSQDLVLGGELFF
size: .; J: TRBJ1-3; D: .; V: TRBV6-5; DNA: TGTGCCAGCAGTCAACAGGGAAGGGGTGGAAACACCATATATTTT; CDR3: CASSQQGRGGNTIYF
size: .; J: TRBJ1-3; D: .; V: TRBV29-1; DNA: TGCAGCGTTGAAGAGGCAACATTCTCTGGAAACACCATATATTTT; CDR3: CSVEEATFSGNTIYF
size: .; J: TRBJ2-7; D: TRBD2; V: TRBV5-5; DNA: TGTGCCAGCAGCCCGGGACTAGCGGAGGGTTACGAGCAGTACTTC; CDR3: CASSPGLAEGYEQYF
size: .; J: TRBJ2-7; D: TRBD2; V: TRBV7-2; DNA: TGTGCCAGCAGCTCCCGGACTAGCGGGAGGAGGATTCGCTACGAGCAGTACTTC; CDR3: CASSSRTSGRRIRYEQYF
size: medium-sized; J: TRBJ2-1; D: TRBD2; V: TRBV27; DNA: TGTGCCAGCAGTTTATCAGCCAGCGGGGGCGATGAGCAGTTCTTC; CDR3: CASSLSASGGDEQFF
size: .; J: TRBJ2-7; D: TRBD1; V: TRBV28; DNA: TGTGCCAGCAGTCCGCAGACAGGGGGCGTGGACGAGCAGTACTTC; CDR3: CASSPQTGGVDEQYF
size: few; J: TRBJ1-2; D: .; V: TRBV20-1; DNA: TGCAGTGCTCCCGGTAACTATGGCTACACCTTC; CDR3: CSAPGNYGYTF